Included here is one TCR beta chain sequence, with context. Its recognized antigen is unknown. The source of the sample is a study of alternative splicing in chronic myeloid leukemia remission (TCRdb year 2020). Notes on the research overall: RNA sequencing was used to profile peripheral blood obtained from chronic-phase CML patients at diagnosis and at remission, and the resulting profiles were compared with those of healthy donors. Trizol was used to extract total RNA from peripheral blood mononuclear cells of the diagnosis, remission and control samples. Median ages of around 52 years at diagnosis, around 60 at remission and 30 to 45 for healthy controls were recorded. Female/male counts were 11/5 for diagnosis samples, 8/3 for remission samples and 2/4 for controls. Summary of the overall study and its limitations: At remission, blood cell composition was reshaped to resemble that of the lymphoid cell-enriched normal controls. Blood cell composition varied strongly between timepoints, moving from enrichment of myeloid progenitors at diagnosis to enrichment of mature lymphoid cells at remission.

Looking up the germline V gene yields CDR1 LGHNA and CDR2 YSLEER. The CDR3 contains 15 residues, cysteine and phenylalanine counted. Nucleotide data are not available. The library was generated by bulk RNA-seq. The TruSeq Stranded RNA sample prep kit was used to generate libraries of poly-A-enriched mRNA from an input of roughly 0.9 ug total RNA. Each sample was sequenced in triplicate using paired-end sequencing on a HiSeq 2500. RNA-seq read length was 125 nucleotides per mate. Regarding the original processing steps: Reads were trimmed and aligned to hg38 using STAR v2.7, and quality control was performed with FASTQC, RSeQC and multiqc. Salmon 0.14.1 was used to quantify gene expression levels as transcripts per million (TPM). Principal component analysis suggested that trial, library batch, sequencing batch, treatment regimen and sex did not drive transcriptomic profiles. TCRdb reanalyzed the reads, keeping one entry per CDR3 protein sequence and omitting DNA. The V and J calls reflect TCRdb's pipeline rather than the authors' work. This sample is represented by 350 to 400 distinct CDR3 sequences; 95% to 98% of them were singletons. The top ten clonotypes cover 8.5% to 9.5% of the sample.

Peripheral blood was obtained from roughly six healthy donors to serve as normal controls. This TCR came from a person aged 30-49 years in good health. The material sequenced was PBMCs. Recombination joined TRBV4-3 with TRBJ1-1. CDR3 loop: CASSQTGLGNGEAFF.